The 28 T cell receptor beta chains in this list originate from one sample, sequenced in a study of T-cell reconstitution after alpha-beta-depleted transplantation in children. Unique molecular identifiers were incorporated into the prepared TCRbeta library. MiXCR was run by TCRdb on the PCR reads, yielding one entry per CDR3 protein. The data contain about 300,000 distinct CDR3 sequences, about 9.5% of them singletons. Here the sequenced sample was PBMCs, taken before TCRalphabeta/CD19-depleted stem cell transplant. The receptors were sampled from a boy younger than two with acute myeloid leukemia, due to receive a stem cell transplant.

As regards this clonotype: This may be a read error, as it is one base from a much larger clone. The chain links TRBV5-1 to TRBJ2-1, with 8 bases aligning to TRBD2. The CDR3 loop spans 14 amino acids. The germline CDR1 and CDR2 sequences are SGHRS and YFSETQ. V was clipped by 4 bases and J by 8 bases; unmatched bases: 8. The CDR3 here is CASSVTSAGYEQFF. In DNA form, the CDR3 reads TGCGCCAGCAGCGTGACTAGCGCGGGCTATGAGCAGTTCTTC. Combining the CDR3 with reference TRBV5-1 and TRBJ2-1 gives the whole variable domain KAGVTQTPRYLIKTRGQQVTLSCSPISGHRSVSWYQQTPGQGLQFLFEYFSETQRNKGNFPGRFSGRQFSNSRSEMNVSTLELGDSALYLCASSVTSAGYEQFFGPGTRLTVL.

The table lists this clonotype with a few counts. The chain recombines TRBV18 with TRBJ2-7, with D possibly TRBD1 on 6 matching bases. Germline CDR1 KGHSH, CDR2 LQKENI. V shed 1 base and J shed 0 bases, with 10 bases lying between them. CDR3 length: 15 amino acids. The CDR3: CASSPRATGSYEQYF. CDR3 DNA: TGTGCCAGCTCACCACGGGCGACAGGCTCCTACGAGCAGTACTTC. Full variable domain (remainder filled in from reference TRBV18 and TRBJ2-7): NAGVMQNPRHLVRRRGQEARLRCSPMKGHSHVYWYRQLPEEGLKFMVYLQKENIIDESGMPKERFSAEFPKEGPSILRIQQVVRGDSAAYFCASSPRATGSYEQYFGPGTRLTVT.

This clonotype was seen repeatedly, ten times or more. The rearrangement joins TRBV10-3 to TRBJ2-1; D not resolved. The germline V gene encodes CDR1 ENHRY and CDR2 SYGVKD. The germline V and J ends were trimmed by 5 bases and 7 bases, with 12 bases remaining between them. This CDR3 is 13 amino acids long. The CDR3 spells CAISTDWTNEQFF. CDR3 sequence (DNA): TGTGCCATCAGTACTGACTGGACGAATGAGCAGTTCTTC.

The sample holds a few counts of this clonotype. This sequence joins TRBV28 and TRBJ2-1; TRBD2 might be the D (5 bases). The CDR3 loop spans 18 amino acids. Trimming removed 6 bases from V and 0 bases from J, with 21 bases in between. Germline loops: CDR1 MDHEN, CDR2 SYDVKM. The CDR3 bases are TGTGCCAGCAGCTTACAGTGGCCTCCGGGATACTCCTACAATGAGCAGTTCTTC. Its protein is CASSLQWPPGYSYNEQFF.

The genes are TRBV15 and TRBJ1-2, with a tentative D call TRBD1 (5 bases). Germline CDR1 LNHNV, CDR2 YYDKDF (reference sequence). CDR3 length: 13 residues. Trimming took off 5 bases at V and 6 bases at J, with 13 bases between the two ends. The DNA for the CDR3 is TGTGCCACCAGCGAAGGGGCGGAGGATGGCTACACCTTC. Translating it yields CATSEGAEDGYTF. The full variable domain, its missing parts supplied by reference TRBV15 and TRBJ1-2, is DAMVIQNPRYQVTQFGKPVTLSCSQTLNHNVMYWYQQKSSQAPKLLFHYYDKDFNNEADTPDNFQSRRPNTSFCFLDIRSPGLGDTAMYLCATSEGAEDGYTFGSGTRLTVV.

There are many counts of this clonotype. The chain carries TRBV29-1 and TRBJ1-2; weak D call: TRBD1 (5 bases). Trimming removed 7 bases at V and 4 bases at J, with 22 bases between. The CDR3 length is 15 residues. Germline CDR1 SQVTM, CDR2 ANQGSEA. DNA of the CDR3: TGCAGCGCCGACGGCTGGGGGGAGCGTGGCTATGGCTACACCTTC. Encoded protein: CSADGWGERGYGYTF.

This clonotype was picked up a small number of times. This sequence joins TRBV9 and TRBJ2-7; D might be TRBD1 or TRBD2, each matching 5 bases. V was trimmed by 4 bases and J by 1 base, leaving 15 bases between them. Germline CDR1 is SGDLS and CDR2 is YYNGEE. The length of the CDR3 is 15 residues. CDR3 coding DNA: TGTGCCAGCAGCCCTGTAGAGGGGCGTTCCTACGAGCAGTACTTC. Residues: CASSPVEGRSYEQYF.

This clonotype was seen many times. The chain carries TRBV4-2 and TRBJ2-1, with TRBD2 identical over 8 bases. The CDR3 runs to 15 residues. Trimming took 1 base from V and 4 from J; bases not matched to a gene: 3. Germline V CDR1 and CDR2: LGHNA, YNFKEQ. CDR3 in amino acids: CASSQAGGPYNEQFF. The CDR3 bases are TGTGCCAGCAGCCAAGCGGGGGGGCCGTACAATGAGCAGTTCTTC.

This clonotype was counted ten times or more. V usage is TRBV27 and J usage is TRBJ2-3; 9 bases are a match to TRBD1. Germline values: CDR1 MNHEY, CDR2 SMNVEV (reference sequence). The CDR3 extends over 16 amino acids. J was trimmed by 9 bases and V by 8 bases; bases with no gene match: 18. CDR3 sequence: CASGPGQGHRLGTQYF. The DNA for the CDR3 is TGTGCCAGCGGCCCGGGACAGGGCCATAGATTGGGGACGCAGTATTTT.

This clonotype was observed at least ten times. The junction shows a germline mismatch at one end, possibly a read error. The chain's CDR3 is CASSQEGQEQYF. The CDR3 nucleotides read TGTGCCAGCAGTCAAGAGGGTCAGGAGCAGTACTTC. The chain recombines TRBV4-2 with TRBJ2-7; tentative D call: TRBD2 (5 bases). CDR1 and CDR2 from the germline V gene are LGHNA and YNFKEQ. This CDR3 has 12 amino acids.

This clonotype has at least ten counts. The chain couples TRBV7-6 to TRBJ2-5; D remains unclear. CDR1 is SGHVS, CDR2 FNYEAQ, per germline. The CDR3 sequence is 14 residues long. The germline V and J ends were trimmed by 5 bases and 1 base, with 11 bases remaining between them. CDR3 nucleotides: TGTGCCAGCAGCACTCAAACTTTCCAAGAGACCCAGTACTTC. This encodes CASSTQTFQETQYF.

There are many counts of this clonotype. The chain joins TRBV10-3 to TRBJ2-1; TRBD1 matches 8 bases. The CDR3 extends over 13 amino acids. V dropped 6 bases and J dropped 4; count of bases not matched to a gene: 2. The germline gives CDR1 ENHRY, CDR2 SYGVKD. In nucleotides, the CDR3 is TGTGCCATCAGCGACAGGGGTTACAATGAGCAGTTCTTC. The encoded protein is CAISDRGYNEQFF.

This clonotype was seen a handful of times. V and J are TRBV7-9 and TRBJ2-1; unclear D gene. The germline V gene encodes CDR1 SEHNR and CDR2 FQNEAQ (reference sequence). The V and J ends lost 11 bases and 0 bases respectively, with 14 bases between them. The length of the CDR3 is 14 residues. The CDR3 is CASLAASSYNEQFF. CDR3 nucleotide sequence: TGTGCCTCTTTAGCCGCGAGCTCCTACAATGAGCAGTTCTTC. The variable domain in full, with the rest retrieved from reference TRBV7-9 and TRBJ2-1, is DTGVSQNPRHKITKRGQNVTFRCDPISEHNRLYWYRQTLGQGPEFLTYFQNEAQLEKSRLLSDRFSAERPKGSFSTLEIQRTEQGDSAMYLCASLAASSYNEQFFGPGTRLTVL.

This clonotype appeared many times. The V gene is TRBV10-3, the J gene TRBJ2-2; no clear D. V lost 4 bases, J lost 4 bases, and 28 bases lay in between. Germline V gene data show CDR1 as ENHRY and CDR2 as SYGVKD. The CDR3 covers 20 residues. The CDR3 sequence: CAISVFSSDEPVKSTGELFF. CDR3 nucleotides: TGTGCCATCAGTGTTTTCTCGTCAGATGAACCGGTGAAGAGCACCGGGGAGCTGTTTTTT.

The chain is built from TRBV3-1 and TRBJ2-2; TRBD2 aligns across 9 bases. Germline loops: CDR1 LGHDT, CDR2 YNNKEL (reference sequence). Trimming removed 1 base from V and 7 bases from J; junction bases left unmatched: 1. The length of the CDR3 is 14 residues. CDR3 residues: CASSQVAGVGELFF. In DNA form, the CDR3 reads TGTGCCAGCAGCCAAGTAGCGGGGGTCGGGGAGCTGTTTTTT.

The table lists this clonotype with a few counts. J is TRBJ2-3 and V is TRBV5-1; D uncertain. Germline loops: CDR1 SGHRS, CDR2 YFSETQ. The CDR3 spans 14 residues. The ends were cut back, 5 bases at V and 3 bases at J, with 13 bases in the middle. The CDR3 region is CASRPRQLTDTQYF. DNA for the CDR3: TGCGCCAGCAGGCCTAGGCAACTAACAGATACGCAGTATTTT.

The sample holds a few counts of this clonotype. V gene TRBV6-1 combines with J gene TRBJ2-1, with D perhaps given as TRBD1 or TRBD2 (5 bases each). This CDR3 is 15 amino acids long. V was clipped by 4 bases and J by 8 bases, with 18 bases between them. Germline V gene sequence: CDR1 MNHNS, CDR2 SASEGT. CDR3: CASSGGPSRRHEQFF. Written as DNA, the CDR3 is TGTGCCAGCAGTGGGGGACCAAGCCGCCGTCATGAGCAGTTCTTC.

This clonotype was found many times. The J gene is TRBJ1-2, the V gene TRBV2; D is perhaps TRBD1 (6 bases). CDR1 and CDR2 (germline): SNHLY, FYNNEI. The CDR3 covers 14 residues. The V and J ends lost 2 bases and 3 bases respectively, with 10 bases between them. Here the CDR3 reads CASSEPRGDYGYTF. The CDR3 DNA is TGTGCCAGCAGTGAACCCAGGGGCGACTATGGCTACACCTTC.

This clonotype was seen many times. The V and J genes are TRBV12-3 or TRBV12-4 and TRBJ2-1; the D gene is possibly TRBD1 (6 bases). The length of the CDR3 is 16 residues. V lost 5 bases to trimming and J lost 0 bases, with 14 bases between them. The CDR3: CASSPNQGSSYNEQFF. The CDR3 nucleotides read TGTGCCAGCAGTCCAAATCAGGGGTCCTCCTACAATGAGCAGTTCTTC.

This clonotype was seen a handful of times. The chain employs TRBV5-6 and TRBJ2-2; D not certain. This CDR3 region has 16 residues. Per the germline V gene, CDR1 is SGHDT and CDR2 is YYEEEE. V lost 3 bases and J lost 0, with 12 bases in between. CDR3 protein: CASSYQSTANTGELFF. For the CDR3, the DNA is TGTGCCAGCAGCTACCAATCGACCGCGAACACCGGGGAGCTGTTTTTT.

This clonotype was counted many times. The gene calls are TRBV3-1 and TRBJ1-2, with D possibly being TRBD1 (5 bases). Between the trimmed V and J ends, which lost 3 bases and 4 bases, there was a span of 12 bases. The CDR3 sequence is 14 residues long. Looked up from germline, CDR1 is LGHDT and CDR2 is YNNKEL (reference sequence). CDR3 nucleotide sequence: TGTGCCAGCAGCCAGGGCAGGGAAGGCTATGGCTACACCTTC. It translates to CASSQGREGYGYTF.

There are many counts of this clonotype. J is TRBJ2-3 and V is TRBV7-8; no firm D call. The V gene's germline CDR1 is SGHVS and CDR2 FQNEAQ. The V end was cut by 4 bases, the J end by 0 bases, with 5 bases between. The CDR3 extends over 13 amino acids. CDR3 DNA: TGTGCCAGCAGCTCCTATAGCACAGATACGCAGTATTTT. This codes for CASSSYSTDTQYF.

This clonotype was counted ten times or more. The rearrangement uses TRBV7-3 and TRBJ2-5, with D unresolved. The CDR3 totals 13 residues. Germline CDR1 SGHTA, CDR2 FQGTGA. V lost 5 bases and J 2 bases, leaving 9 bases between the germline ends. For the CDR3, the DNA is TGTGCCAGCAGCCCACGGCGGCAAGAGACCCAGTACTTC. Translating gives CASSPRRQETQYF.

This clonotype was seen repeatedly, ten times or more. The V call is TRBV5-1, the J call TRBJ2-4, with a weak D call TRBD2 (7 bases). V lost 1 base and J lost 0, with 11 bases in between. This CDR3 spans 16 amino acids. Germline lookup yields CDR1 SGHRS and CDR2 YFSETQ. CDR3 in DNA: TGCGCCAGCAGCTTGACGGGGGGCCTAGCCAAAAACATTCAGTACTTC. Amino acid sequence: CASSLTGGLAKNIQYF.

This clonotype occurred many times. This chain connects TRBV14 to TRBJ2-1; D is ambiguous. CDR3 length: 14 residues. Germline V gene data show CDR1 as SGHDN and CDR2 as FVKESK. Trimming removed 1 base from V and 9 bases from J, with 13 bases in between. The CDR3, as DNA: TGTGCCAGCAGCCAAGCTAGGGTACCGAGTGAGCAGTTCTTC. This gives the protein CASSQARVPSEQFF. The entire variable domain, with the rest obtained from reference TRBV14 and TRBJ2-1, is as follows: EAGVTQFPSHSVIEKGQTVTLRCDPISGHDNLYWYRRVMGKEIKFLLHFVKESKQDESGMPNNRFLAERTGGTYSTLKVQPAELEDSGVYFCASSQARVPSEQFFGPGTRLTVL.

This clonotype was observed many times. The chain recombines TRBV7-2 with TRBJ1-4, with a possible D match to TRBD1 (6 bases). The V gene lost 4 bases and the J gene lost 3 bases, with 15 bases spanning the gap. The V gene's germline CDR1 is SGHTA and CDR2 FQGNSA. The CDR3 is made up of 16 amino acids. CDR3 in amino acids: CASSWDSGAPNEKLFF. DNA for the CDR3: TGTGCCAGCAGCTGGGATTCAGGGGCCCCTAATGAAAAACTGTTTTTT.

The V gene is TRBV28, the J gene TRBJ1-2, with D hard to call. The CDR3 is made up of 14 amino acids. Germline CDR1 reads MDHEN; CDR2 reads SYDVKM. Trimming took 1 base from V and 6 from J, leaving 12 bases between them. Written as DNA, the CDR3 is TGTGCCAGCAGTTTATTTGGGAACTGGGATGGCTACACCTTC. Residues: CASSLFGNWDGYTF.

The chain joins TRBV4-2 to TRBJ2-3, with 9 bases lining up with TRBD2. The V gene end was trimmed by 8 bases and the J gene end by 3 bases; junction bases not matched to a gene: 6. CDR3 size: 14 residues. CDR1 LGHNA and CDR2 YNFKEQ come from the germline V gene. The CDR3 is CASGPSGGTDTQYF. CDR3 bases: TGTGCCAGCGGACCCAGCGGGGGGACAGATACGCAGTATTTT.